The clone carrying this T cell receptor beta chain was recorded only once. The germline CDR1 and CDR2 sequences are MDHEN and SYDVKM. The V and J ends lost 2 bases and 0 bases respectively, with 5 bases between them. The CDR3 loop spans 15 amino acids. This entry is derived from a study of T cell responses to AZD1222 COVID-19 vaccine. The table came from immunoSEQ multiplex PCR; TCRdb's copy has only in-frame clones and leaves some out. Of about 120,000 clones listed, about 85% are singletons. The rearrangement joins TRBV28 to TRBJ1-6, with D hard to call. This TCR was sampled from an adult who received the AZD1222 COVID-19 vaccine. The source material was peripheral blood, sampled 28 days after the second AZD1222 dose. CDR3 loop: CASSLPSSYNSPLHF. CDR3 DNA: TGTGCCAGCAGTTTACCGAGCTCCTATAATTCACCCCTCCACTTT.